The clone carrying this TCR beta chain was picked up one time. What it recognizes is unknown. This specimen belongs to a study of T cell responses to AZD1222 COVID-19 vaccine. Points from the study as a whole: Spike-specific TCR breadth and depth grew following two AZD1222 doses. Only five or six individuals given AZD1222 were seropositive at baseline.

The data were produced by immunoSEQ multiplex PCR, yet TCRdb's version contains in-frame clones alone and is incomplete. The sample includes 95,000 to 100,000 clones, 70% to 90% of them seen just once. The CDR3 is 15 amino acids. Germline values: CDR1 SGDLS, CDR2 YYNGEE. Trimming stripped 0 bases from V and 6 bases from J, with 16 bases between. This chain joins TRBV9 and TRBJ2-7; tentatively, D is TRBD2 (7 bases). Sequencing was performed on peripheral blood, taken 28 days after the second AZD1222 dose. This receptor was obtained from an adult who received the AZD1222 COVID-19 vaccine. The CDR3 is CASSVAGGEFAEQYF. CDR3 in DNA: TGTGCCAGCAGCGTAGCGGGGGGCGAGTTCGCCGAGCAGTACTTC.